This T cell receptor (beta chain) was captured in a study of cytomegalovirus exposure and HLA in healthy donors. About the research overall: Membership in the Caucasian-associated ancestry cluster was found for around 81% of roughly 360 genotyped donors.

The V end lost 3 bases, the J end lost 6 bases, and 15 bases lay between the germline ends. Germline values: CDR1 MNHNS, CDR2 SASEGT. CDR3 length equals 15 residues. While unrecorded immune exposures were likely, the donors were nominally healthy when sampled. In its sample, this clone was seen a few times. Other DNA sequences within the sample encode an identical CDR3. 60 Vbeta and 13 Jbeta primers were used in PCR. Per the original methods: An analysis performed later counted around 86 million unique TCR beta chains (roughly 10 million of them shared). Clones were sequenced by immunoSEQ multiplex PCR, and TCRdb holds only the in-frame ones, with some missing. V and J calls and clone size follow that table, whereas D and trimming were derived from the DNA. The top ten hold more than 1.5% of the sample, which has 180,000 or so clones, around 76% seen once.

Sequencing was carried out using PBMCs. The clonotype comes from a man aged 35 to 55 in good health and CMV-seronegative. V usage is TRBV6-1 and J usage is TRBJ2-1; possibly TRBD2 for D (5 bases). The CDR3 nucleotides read TGTGCCAGCAGTGAGCGGAGGCCCTCTGGCAATGAGCAGTTCTTC. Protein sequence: CASSERRPSGNEQFF.